Given below is one T cell receptor (beta chain) in context. Antigen unknown. The CDR3 contains 13 residues. Deletions cut 8 bases from V and 5 bases from J, with 16 bases between. The sample is drawn from a study of T cell responses to AZD1222 COVID-19 vaccine. Here immunoSEQ multiplex PCR was the method, and the copy in TCRdb shows in-frame clones only, minus some. The table shows 120,000 or so clones, with under 90% occurring only once. Whole-study findings and limits: Compared with day 0, the breadth and depth of the Spike-specific TCR repertoire rose significantly after two doses of AZD1222.

The input for sequencing was peripheral blood, taken on day 0 of AZD1222 vaccination. The clonotype was recovered from an adult in good health. This rearrangement joins TRBV23-1 to TRBJ2-7; D perhaps matches TRBD2 (5 bases). TRBV23-1 is designated an ORF whose function remains uncertain. In DNA form, the CDR3 reads TGCGCCAGCCGCCCGAGCGGCCCCAACGAGCAGTACTTC. This translates into CASRPSGPNEQYF.